This record concerns one T cell receptor beta chain sequence. The data originate from a study of T cell responses to AZD1222 COVID-19 vaccine. Here immunoSEQ multiplex PCR was the method, and the copy in TCRdb shows in-frame clones only, minus some. Of approximately 110,000 clones in the sample, about 90% were seen once. This sequence was found in an adult in good health. Material: peripheral blood, obtained on day 0 of AZD1222 vaccination.

CDR3 sequence (DNA): TGTGCCAGCAGCTCCCCGACAGGGATCGAAGAGACCCAGTACTTC. It is translated as CASSSPTGIEETQYF. V and J are TRBV5-4 and TRBJ2-5; 7 nucleotides match TRBD1. CDR1 and CDR2 from the germline V gene are SGHNT and YYREEE (reference sequence). The CDR3 loop spans 15 amino acids. V gave up 3 bases and J gave up 3 bases; unmatched junction bases: 8.